The next 25 T cell receptor beta chains were all read from a single sample in a study of Ad26.COV2.S vaccination and SARS-CoV-2 variants. Noted treatment: roughly 20 received Ad26.COV2.S at low or high dose, single or two shots; about 5 received placebo; per-sample allocation not given. The study sampled participants on day 63 after the first vaccine or placebo injection. Produced via immunoSEQ multiplex PCR; TCRdb's table is partial and in-frame only. The sample yields 200,000 to 300,000 clones, roughly 89% seen once. Sequences were derived from peripheral blood, sampled in a trial of Ad26.COV2.S vaccine versus placebo. The receptor set was obtained from a person between 18 and 59 years old who received the Ad26.COV2.S COVID-19 vaccine or a placebo.

CDR3 amino acids: CASSETGGGLGAFF. CDR3 sequence (DNA): TGTGCCAGCAGTGAAACTGGGGGGGGATTGGGAGCTTTCTTT. The genes are TRBV6-1 and TRBJ1-1; D possibly corresponds to TRBD1 (5 bases). The CDR3 is 14 amino acids. V lost 2 bases and J 10 bases, leaving 17 bases between the germline ends. Looked up from germline, CDR1 is MNHNS and CDR2 is SASEGT.

The genes are TRBV4-3 and TRBJ1-6; a weak D match, TRBD1 (5 bases). This CDR3 region has 14 residues. V lost 5 bases to trimming and J lost 8 bases, with 13 bases between them. Per the germline V gene, CDR1 is LGHNA and CDR2 is YSLEER. The CDR3 DNA reads as TGCGCCAGCAGCTCGACGGGGGACCATTCACCCCTCCACTTT. Translated: CASSSTGDHSPLHF.

CDR3 sequence (DNA): TGCGCCAGCAGCTCTTACTCCTACGAGCAGTACTTC. This codes for CASSSYSYEQYF. The chain links TRBV5-1 to TRBJ2-7; the D is unclear. Germline V gives CDR1 SGHRS, CDR2 YFSETQ. The CDR3 extends over 12 amino acids. V was trimmed by 3 bases and J by 0 bases, leaving 4 bases between them. Complete variable domain (other parts from reference TRBV5-1 and TRBJ2-7): KAGVTQTPRYLIKTRGQQVTLSCSPISGHRSVSWYQQTPGQGLQFLFEYFSETQRNKGNFPGRFSGRQFSNSRSEMNVSTLELGDSALYLCASSSYSYEQYFGPGTRLTVT.

V and J are TRBV7-9 and TRBJ1-4; 9 positions match TRBD1. CDR1 is SEHNR and CDR2 is FQNEAQ in the germline V gene (reference sequence). This CDR3 comprises 17 residues. Germline trimming cut 7 bases from V and 4 bases from J; bases unmatched to any gene: 13. The CDR3, as DNA: TGTGCCAGCACCGTCGGGACAGGGTATAGGCATAATGAAAAACTGTTTTTT. Protein product: CASTVGTGYRHNEKLFF. The full variable domain, its missing parts supplied by reference TRBV7-9 and TRBJ1-4, is DTGVSQNPRHKITKRGQNVTFRCDPISEHNRLYWYRQTLGQGPEFLTYFQNEAQLEKSRLLSDRFSAERPKGSFSTLEIQRTEQGDSAMYLCASTVGTGYRHNEKLFFGSGTQLSVL.

The V call is TRBV23-1, the J call TRBJ2-7; TRBD1 is a possible D gene (5 bases). TRBV23-1 is labeled an ORF, and its function is uncertain. V lost 3 bases, J lost 5 bases, and 14 bases lay in between. This CDR3 comprises 14 residues. The CDR3 nucleotides are TGCGCCAGCAGTCACCCCGACAGACCCGACGAGCAGTACGTC. Amino acids: CASSHPDRPDEQYV.

J is TRBJ1-2 and V is TRBV20-1; TRBD1 might be the D (5 bases). The CDR3 sequence is 10 residues long. Germline V lookup: CDR1 DFQATT, CDR2 SNEGSKA (reference sequence). V lost 0 bases and J lost 13, with 9 bases in between. The CDR3 coding sequence is TGCAGTGCTAGAGATCTCAGGGCCACCTTC. This sequence encodes CSARDLRATF.

This clone was seen just once. The chain has TRBV7-9 and TRBJ2-4; perhaps TRBD2 as D (5 bases). The CDR3 spans 17 residues. Germline V gives CDR1 SEHNR, CDR2 FQNEAQ (reference sequence). Deletions cut 5 bases from V and 1 base from J, with 18 bases between. The CDR3 nucleotides read TGTGCCAGCAGCCCTCGGGGTGGGGAGACGGCCAAAAACATTCAGTACTTC. It specifies CASSPRGGETAKNIQYF.

The chain uses TRBV7-2 and TRBJ2-1, with D possibly TRBD2 on 6 matching bases. Per the germline V gene, CDR1 is SGHTA and CDR2 is FQGNSA. V lost 4 bases, J lost 6 bases, and 13 bases lay in between. The CDR3 is 14 amino acids. DNA for the CDR3: TGTGCCAGCAGCTACGGAGGGGTTCGCAATGAGCAGTTCTTC. Amino acid sequence: CASSYGGVRNEQFF.

The chain employs TRBV5-6 and TRBJ2-7; 9 nucleotides line up with TRBD2. The J segment lost 6 bases and the V segment lost 4 bases, leaving 11 bases of the junction unmatched. Germline CDR1 SGHDT, CDR2 YYEEEE. The length of the CDR3 is 15 residues. The CDR3 loop reads CASSRGTSPQGEQYV. As DNA, the CDR3 is TGTGCCAGCAGCCGCGGGACTAGCCCTCAGGGCGAGCAGTACGTC.

This clone turned up a few times. This rearrangement joins TRBV9 to TRBJ2-5; D is undetermined. Germline-derived CDR1 and CDR2 are SGDLS and YYNGEE. V was trimmed by 0 bases and J by 6 bases, leaving 9 bases between them. The CDR3 runs 13 residues. CDR3 in amino acids: CASSVEVRQTQYF. The CDR3 DNA reads TGTGCCAGCAGCGTAGAGGTCCGGCAGACCCAGTACTTC.

The DNA for the CDR3 is TGTGCCAGCAGCGTATCCGGAGCCAGGGGCACTGAAGCTTTCTTT. Amino acid sequence: CASSVSGARGTEAFF. V and J are TRBV9 and TRBJ1-1, with D possibly matching TRBD1 (6 bases). In germline, CDR1 is SGDLS, CDR2 YYNGEE. The CDR3 has 15 amino acids. Trimming took off 1 base at V and 4 bases at J, with 14 bases between the two ends.

This clone has a handful of counts. This chain joins TRBV7-8 and TRBJ1-1; no clear D gene. CDR1 and CDR2 (germline): SGHVS, FQNEAQ. V lost 4 bases to trimming and J lost 7 bases, with 13 bases between them. The CDR3 has 13 residues. CDR3 nucleotide sequence: TGTGCCAGCAGCTCGAGGACGGTTGATGAAGCTTTCTTT. Translated: CASSSRTVDEAFF.

This chain joins TRBV29-1 and TRBJ1-2, with D tentatively TRBD1 (6 bases). The germline V and J ends were trimmed by 4 bases and 7 bases, with 16 bases remaining between them. Germline CDR1 is SQVTM and CDR2 is ANQGSEA. The length of the CDR3 is 13 residues. CDR3 bases: TGCAGCGTTGCTCCCATAACAGGGTCTGGCTACACCTTC. This encodes CSVAPITGSGYTF.

The chain recombines TRBV5-4 with TRBJ1-2; 7 bases agree with TRBD1. CDR3 length: 14 residues. J gave up 4 bases and V 4 bases, and 7 bases lay outside the gene matches. Germline V CDR1 and CDR2: SGHNT, YYREEE (reference sequence). The CDR3 loop is CASSVAGGGYGYTF. The CDR3, as DNA: TGTGCCAGCAGCGTCGCAGGGGGAGGCTATGGCTACACCTTC.

This sequence joins TRBV7-9 and TRBJ2-7; the match to TRBD2 covers 8 bases. J lost 6 bases, V lost 8 bases, and 9 bases had no gene match. Germline values: CDR1 SEHNR, CDR2 FQNEAQ (reference sequence). This CDR3 spans 13 amino acids. The chain's CDR3 is CASLPSLAGEQYF. The DNA of the CDR3 is TGTGCCAGCCTACCGTCCCTAGCGGGCGAGCAGTACTTC.

The rearrangement uses TRBV12-5 and TRBJ2-2; no reliable D call. V was trimmed by 7 bases and J by 7 bases, leaving 16 bases between them. The CDR3 has 14 amino acids. The germline V gene encodes CDR1 LGHNT and CDR2 FRNRAP. CDR3 in amino acids: CASASSQGYGELFF. Written as DNA, the CDR3 is TGTGCTAGTGCCTCAAGCCAAGGGTACGGGGAGCTGTTTTTT.

V usage is TRBV18 and J usage is TRBJ2-2, with 9 bases identical to TRBD2. The CDR3 is 16 amino acids. Germline assignment: CDR1 KGHSH and CDR2 LQKENI. Trimming removed 5 bases from V and 4 bases from J; junction bases left unmatched: 8. The CDR3 nucleotides read TGTGCCAGCTCATCCGCTCTAGCGGGAAGCACCGGGGAGCTGTTTTTT. Protein sequence: CASSSALAGSTGELFF.

The V gene is TRBV5-1, the J gene TRBJ1-1; TRBD1 aligns across 8 bases. The germline V gene has CDR1 SGHRS and CDR2 YFSETQ. The V gene end was trimmed by 4 bases and the J gene end by 1 base; junction bases not matched to a gene: 6. This CDR3 comprises 15 residues. The CDR3, as DNA: TGCGCCAGCAGCCCCGACAGGGGAAGGAACACTGAAGCTTTCTTT. Translation gives CASSPDRGRNTEAFF. The entire variable domain, with the rest obtained from reference TRBV5-1 and TRBJ1-1, is as follows: KAGVTQTPRYLIKTRGQQVTLSCSPISGHRSVSWYQQTPGQGLQFLFEYFSETQRNKGNFPGRFSGRQFSNSRSEMNVSTLELGDSALYLCASSPDRGRNTEAFFGQGTRLTVV.

V gene TRBV7-9 combines with J gene TRBJ1-6, with D unclear. The germline V and J ends were trimmed by 5 bases and 0 bases, with 14 bases remaining between them. Germline V gives CDR1 SEHNR, CDR2 FQNEAQ (reference sequence). The CDR3 has 17 amino acids. CDR3 sequence: CASSPQEGSSYNSPLHF. The CDR3 coding sequence is TGTGCCAGCAGCCCCCAAGAAGGGAGCTCCTATAATTCACCCCTCCACTTT.

This chain uses TRBV7-3 with TRBJ2-1, with D uncertain. V lost 4 bases to trimming and J lost 5 bases, with 12 bases between them. This CDR3 has 14 residues. Germline loops: CDR1 SGHTA, CDR2 FQGTGA. In DNA, the CDR3 is TGTGCCAGCAGCTCACTATCTAGAGACAATGAGCAGTTCTTC. Translated: CASSSLSRDNEQFF.

The chain combines TRBV24-1 with TRBJ2-2; no reliable D call. The ends were cut back, 7 bases at V and 3 bases at J, with 8 bases in the middle. This CDR3 comprises 13 residues. Per the germline V gene, CDR1 is KGHDR and CDR2 is SFDVKD. CDR3 nucleotides: TGTGCCACCAGGGCAACGCACACCGGGGAGCTGTTTTTT. It specifies CATRATHTGELFF.

The rearrangement uses TRBV30 and TRBJ1-6; D remains unclear. This CDR3 comprises 16 residues. Trimming pared 0 bases from V and 5 bases from J, leaving 14 bases between. CDR1 and CDR2 from the germline V gene are GTSNPN and SVGIG (reference sequence). The CDR3 reads CAWSVRGIGHNSPLHF. DNA of the CDR3: TGTGCCTGGAGTGTACGAGGGATCGGGCATAATTCACCCCTCCACTTT.

Here the CDR3 DNA reads TGTGCCAGCAGCTTAGGCGGACAGGGGGCGTTCAACACTGAAGCTTTCTTT. This gives the protein CASSLGGQGAFNTEAFF. J is TRBJ1-1 and V is TRBV7-8; 11 nucleotides agree with TRBD1. The V gene end was trimmed by 1 base and the J gene end by 2 bases; junction bases not matched to a gene: 6. Germline V gene lookup returns CDR1 SGHVS and CDR2 FQNEAQ. This CDR3 contains 17 residues.

The chain recombines TRBV7-3 with TRBJ2-2; D perhaps matches TRBD1 (6 bases). This CDR3 is 15 amino acids long. The V end lost 6 bases, the J end lost 4 bases, and 15 bases lay between the germline ends. Germline V gives CDR1 SGHTA, CDR2 FQGTGA. DNA for the CDR3: TGTGCCAGCAGGGCTCAGGGGCAGGGCACCGGGGAGCTGTTTTTT. Translating it yields CASRAQGQGTGELFF. Variable domain in full (rest from reference TRBV7-3 and TRBJ2-2): GAGVSQTPSNKVTEKGKYVELRCDPISGHTALYWYRQSLGQGPEFLIYFQGTGAADDSGLPNDRFFAVRPEGSVSTLKIQRTERGDSAVYLCASRAQGQGTGELFFGEGSRLTVL.

The J gene is TRBJ2-1, the V gene TRBV4-3, with 7 positions matching TRBD2. Looked up from germline, CDR1 is LGHNA and CDR2 is YSLEER. This CDR3 is built from 14 residues. V shed 5 bases and J 2 bases; nucleotides not matched to a gene: 3. This CDR3 is CASSSGTTYNEQFF. CDR3 nucleotides: TGCGCCAGCAGCTCCGGGACTACCTACAATGAGCAGTTCTTC.